This is a list of T cell receptor beta chains from one sample in a study of T-cell memory formation after mild COVID-19. In TCRdb, the 5' RACE reads were re-called with MiXCR into one record per CDR3 protein. The data contain just under 550,000 distinct CDR3 sequences, roughly 22% of them singletons. Sequencing input: PBMCs or a T cell subset sorted from them (not recorded which). The source of these receptors is an adult woman who had mild COVID-19 (a few samples of this study predate the infection). Cell type and time point are not known. CDR3s include the opening cysteine and the closing phenylalanine or tryptophan. D genes are given only for firm matches. Clone size appears in some rows only: once, few, many, or a class for an expanded clone.

>-|TRBV7-6|-|TRBJ2-5
CASSITSDRPYETQYF
TGTGCCAGCAGCATAACCTCCGACAGGCCCTATGAGACCCAGTACTTC
>few|TRBV7-6|TRBD1|TRBJ1-3
CASSFHLRGRKGNTIYF
TGTGCCAGCAGCTTCCACCTAAGGGGGCGTAAAGGAAACACCATATATTTT
>-|TRBV11-2|-|TRBJ2-1
CASSFLPNGGEQFF
TGTGCCAGCAGCTTTCTCCCTAACGGCGGCGAGCAGTTCTTC
>-|TRBV20-1|TRBD2|TRBJ2-1
CSARDRSGRGFF
TGCAGTGCTAGAGATCGTAGCGGGAGAGGGTTCTTC
>-|TRBV7-2|-|TRBJ2-5
CASSLGGGVRQETQYF
TGTGCCAGCAGCTTAGGCGGAGGGGTACGCCAAGAGACCCAGTACTTC
>few|TRBV9|-|TRBJ2-7
CASSPEGYYEQYF
TGTGCCAGCAGCCCGGAGGGCTACTACGAGCAGTACTTC
>few|TRBV7-9|-|TRBJ1-1
CASTPVVGRMNTEAFF
TGTGCCAGCACGCCGGTCGTAGGGAGGATGAACACTGAAGCTTTCTTT
>few|TRBV6-1|-|TRBJ2-7
CASRGLFEQYF
TGTGCCAGCAGGGGTCTGTTCGAGCAGTACTTC
>-|TRBV7-6|TRBD1|TRBJ1-2
CASSDRDRDRGHHTF
TGTGCCAGCAGCGACCGAGACCGGGACAGGGGGCACCACACCTTC
>-|TRBV12-3/TRBV12-4|-|TRBJ2-7
CASSRGPLSIHEQYF
TGTGCCAGCAGCCGGGGACCTTTGAGCATCCACGAGCAGTACTTC
>-|TRBV4-1|-|TRBJ2-6
CASSHIRGSGANVLTF
TGCGCCAGCAGCCATATCAGGGGCTCTGGGGCCAACGTCCTGACTTTC
>few|TRBV5-1|TRBD1|TRBJ1-1
CASSAGQGTANTEAFF
TGCGCCAGCAGCGCCGGGCAAGGGACAGCGAACACTGAAGCTTTCTTT
>few|TRBV20-1|-|TRBJ2-1
CSARDSYNEQFF
TGCAGTGCTAGGGACAGCTACAATGAGCAGTTCTTC
>-|TRBV11-3|-|TRBJ2-6
CASSQGLSLHSGANVLTF
TGTGCCAGCAGCCAGGGTTTGAGCCTACACTCTGGGGCCAACGTCCTGACTTTC
>-|TRBV3-1|TRBD1|TRBJ1-2
CASSQEGQGGGYTF
TGTGCCAGCAGCCAGGAGGGACAGGGAGGCGGCTACACCTTC
>-|TRBV21-1|-|TRBJ1-1
CASSKFWKDVLNTEAFF
TGTGCCAGCAGCAAATTTTGGAAAGATGTCTTGAACACTGAAGCTTTCTTT
>many|TRBV21-1|-|TRBJ2-1
CASSRPPASGKSIEQFF
TGTGCCAGCAGCAGACCCCCCGCTAGCGGCAAATCGATTGAGCAGTTCTTC
>few|TRBV9|-|TRBJ2-5
CASSVDINQETQYF
TGTGCCAGCAGCGTGGACATCAACCAAGAGACCCAGTACTTC
>many|TRBV29-1|-|TRBJ2-3
CSVEEPPRDTQYF
TGCAGCGTTGAGGAACCACCTAGGGATACGCAGTATTTT
>few|TRBV5-4|TRBD2|TRBJ2-3
CASSERLAPDTQYF
TGTGCCAGCAGCGAAAGACTAGCCCCAGATACGCAGTATTTT
>-|TRBV14|-|TRBJ1-6
CASSQETRGLSPLHF
TGTGCCAGCAGCCAAGAAACTAGGGGGTTGTCACCCCTCCACTTT
>many|TRBV2|-|TRBJ2-1
CASSVRKEQFF
TGTGCCAGCAGTGTACGGAAGGAGCAGTTCTTC
>many|TRBV28|-|TRBJ1-1
CASSYTGRNTEAFF
TGTGCCAGCAGTTATACGGGAAGGAACACTGAAGCTTTCTTT
>-|TRBV4-2|-|TRBJ2-1
CATSLTNEQFF
TGTGCCACCTCGCTAACGAATGAGCAGTTCTTC
>-|TRBV12-3/TRBV12-4|TRBD1|TRBJ1-4
CASSSNLGQGANEKLFF
TGTGCCAGCAGTTCCAATCTAGGACAGGGCGCTAATGAAAAACTGTTTTTT
>-|TRBV29-1|-|TRBJ2-4
CSVESWGSKNIQYF
TGCAGCGTTGAAAGTTGGGGATCCAAAAACATTCAGTACTTC
>-|TRBV10-2|TRBD2|TRBJ2-7
CASTPSGTEQYF
TGCGCCAGCACTCCTAGCGGGACCGAGCAGTACTTC
>many|TRBV24-1|-|TRBJ2-1
CATSDFGRSSYNEQFF
TGTGCCACCAGTGATTTTGGGCGGAGCTCCTACAATGAGCAGTTCTTC
>-|TRBV13|-|TRBJ2-1
CASRGESHNEQFF
TGTGCCAGCCGAGGGGAGTCCCACAATGAGCAGTTCTTC